This TCR beta chain was found in a study of cytomegalovirus exposure and HLA in healthy donors (dated by TCRdb to about 2017). At the level of the whole study: An earlier analysis of several hundred of the donors reported about 280 Gb of sequence data and about 120 million unique TCR beta sequences obtained from roughly 170 million T cells. Genome-wide SNP genotypes for about 60% of the 666 donors were used in a later genetic analysis, which treated that subset as a discovery cohort. The study aimed to test whether cataloging public T cell receptors could reveal signatures of past pathogen exposure. The number of typed donors differed by locus: roughly 620-640 for A, B, C, DRB1 and DQB1; 522 for DQA1; around 580 for DPA1; and approximately 450 for DPB1. The genetic ancestry cluster associated with self-reported Caucasian donors included about 84% of the 398 genotyped donors. High-throughput TCR immunosequencing, statistical association of individual TCRs with disease status, and machine learning were combined to predict cytomegalovirus infection status. To study patterns of TCR occurrence, a later analysis re-analyzed previously published TCR beta repertoires from just over 650 donors and added high-resolution HLA genotyping. Donor age, sex, ethnicity and CMV serostatus were compiled alongside the repertoire data. HLA typing included class I and class II loci at four-digit resolution. Roughly five DR-DQ haplotypes were treated as single units for association and clustering because of strong linkage in the cohort. Every repertoire in the discovery cohort had been generated on one and the same sequencing platform. An early release that covered some 640 HLA-typed donors contained around 300 gigabases of sequencing data and about 93 million unique TCR sequences. To decide whether each TCR beta V gene segment behaved as functional or pseudogenic, an earlier analysis of some 600 of the donors relied on high-throughput TCR beta sequencing. A separate validation cohort of about 110 different subjects was used in addition to the roughly 720-subject first cohort. In the later analysis, no new phenotypic data were used to find candidate immune exposures; instead, reliance was placed on TCR beta sequences and their occurrence across donors. Across around 400 genotyped donors of the cohort, an average of about 220,000 unique TCR beta nucleotide sequences per donor were sequenced, and 15% to 20% of those sequences were non-productive. The study profiled the T cell repertoires of hundreds of subjects by immunosequencing and related them to cytomegalovirus serostatus.

In total, 630 or so healthy bone marrow donors made up the cohort. At the time of sampling, all cohort members were nominally healthy, though unrecorded immune exposures were likely present. The donor tested CMV seropositive and was one of the 289 seropositive cohort members. Each donor provided a peripheral blood sample, and peripheral blood mononuclear cells were used for TCR beta sequencing. Genomic DNA was extracted from the blood cell samples with the Qiagen DNeasy Blood Extraction Kit. For this clone: Its binding antigen is unknown. No much larger clonotype is one base removed from it; base qualities were not supplied.

Receptor amplification or capture employed the immunoSEQ multiplex PCR assay. A mixture of 60 forward primers for TCR Vbeta segments and 13 reverse primers for TCR Jbeta segments was used in the multiplex PCR. The CDR3 region of rearranged TCR beta genes was amplified from genomic DNA with a multiplex PCR assay. On the Illumina HiSeq System, the amplified TCR beta libraries were sequenced as 87-base-pair reads. The published analysis was carried out like this. A later analysis tallied around 80 million unique TCR beta chains across the 666 repertoires, and approximately 9.9 million of those chains were shared by two or more donors. Raw reads were error-corrected and collapsed into unique sequences with a nearest-neighbor algorithm that merged closely related sequences to remove PCR and sequencing errors. V, D and J gene segments were assigned by aligning CDR3 sequences to IMGT reference sequences. Each retained sequence needed at least a six-nucleotide match to both a V gene segment and a J gene segment. Rearrangements were called productive when the CDR3 lacked stop codons and stayed in frame with V and J; all others were non-productive. Following IMGT convention, CDR3 was defined as the stretch from the second conserved V-encoded cysteine to the conserved J-encoded phenylalanine. Sequences without an unambiguous match to a single V gene segment were excluded from the earlier analysis of almost 600 of the donors. In an earlier analysis of approximately 590 of the donors, a V segment was called functional when productive rearrangements were above 56.7%, and segregating when the standard deviation between donors exceeded 5%. A statistical classification framework was built for diagnosing cytomegalovirus status from the catalog of TCR beta chain sequences. V and J gene assignment, in a later analysis, came from comparing TCR nucleotide sequences with IMGT/GENE-DB human TR gene sequences. The TCRdist pipeline was used in a later analysis to assign CDR3 sequences and most-parsimonious VDJ recombination scenarios. A later analysis defined each TCR beta chain by its CDR3 amino acid sequence plus V-gene family, and excluded reads lacking a unique V-gene family. In a later analysis, 500 to 700 highly shared, low-generation-probability nucleotide sequences were removed to address suspected cross-contamination and a sequencing artifact. For each public chain, a later analysis derived a clonal expansion index from normalized ranks of inferred template counts within each repertoire. In a later analysis, generation probabilities were computed using a VDJ recombination model fitted to out-of-frame rearrangements, and the results were checked against IGoR. In a later analysis, hypergeometric tests were used to score TCR-TCR, TCR-HLA and TCR-CMV co-occurrence, with a repertoire-size bias correction applied to TCR pairs. False discovery rates were estimated in a later analysis by permuting HLA or CMV assignments 20 times. In a later analysis, co-occurring TCRs were grouped using DBSCAN, and TCRdist sequence similarity was added for clustering within HLA-allele-positive subsets. Repertoires with fewer than 30,000 or more than 120,000 public chains, plus five repertoires with anomalous nucleotide sharing, were excluded from co-occurrence clustering. TCRdb limited this immuneACCESS table to in-frame rearrangements with V and J called. A share of clones is missing; checked studies link under half to unresolved V genes, and the rest is unexplained. That table gives V, J and clone size, and the DNA gave D and trimming. This sample lists approximately 110,000 clones; 65% to 75% were detected once. Of the sample, approximately 3.9% is held by the ten largest clones.

From cysteine to phenylalanine, the CDR3 is 17 amino acids long. Here the CDR3 DNA is all that survives: 51 bases in frame from base 1. The CDR1 and CDR2 encoded by the germline V gene (reference sequence) are LNHNV and YYDKDF. Trimmed from V: 3 bases; trimmed from J: 1 base; junction bases lacking a gene match: 6. Results and caveats for the whole study, not just this receptor: In both the original and validation cohorts, the classifier was reported to diagnose cytomegalovirus status with high specificity and sensitivity. While some public TCRs were present in many individuals, most TCR sequences turned up only very rarely across donors. Over 15 rarely observed V segments, including chromosome 9 orphons, were excluded from the earlier analysis of a few hundred of the donors because counts were too low. A group of highly shared sequence variants was considered likely to be a technical artifact of the sequencing pipeline. Linkage disequilibrium might explain the correlated functional status among segregating V segments, but an unknown experimental factor could not be excluded. Only TCR beta chains were sequenced in this cohort, and the absence of alpha or paired-chain data limited detectable features. CMV serostatus was the only immune exposure information available for the cohort. According to a later analysis, most CMV-associated TCR beta chains appeared to be HLA-restricted, and the HLA associations seemed to be driven largely by CMV exposure. Compared with the approximately 600-donor mean, donors in an Asian-associated ancestry cluster had fewer N-insertions in productive TCRs, according to a later genetic analysis. Three of the identified cytomegalovirus-associated TCR beta chains were confirmed in vitro to be specific for cytomegalovirus antigens. In a later analysis, HLA-associated TCR beta chains showed more clonal expansion and lower generation probabilities than non-associated chains that were equally common. A later genetic analysis associated a missense DCLRE1C variant with V-gene and J-gene trimming of TCR beta chains, and an independent cohort replicated the association. HLA typing was unavailable for some donors at each locus, so association tests used only the typed subset. In an earlier analysis of around 600 of the donors, most TCR beta V segments were observed in productive rearrangements about 90% or about 30% of the time, broadly matching IMGT annotations. The authors suggested that the approach could potentially be generalized to other disease states and immunological phenotypes. When HLA alleles, especially DR and DQ, strongly co-occurred, TCR associations were difficult to assign to individual alleles. A further reported finding was that TCR beta sequences accurately predicted the HLA-A and HLA-B alleles for most subjects in the first cohort. The study gave a list of 150 to 200 TCR beta chains associated with cytomegalovirus. A later analysis associated some 17,000 TCR beta sequences with specific HLA alleles at a false discovery rate of 0.05. Several of the top co-occurrence clusters appeared to be linked to parvovirus B19, influenza, CMV and Epstein-Barr virus, according to a later analysis. Some IMGT-functional V segments, including TRBV6-2 and TRBV6-3, could not be told apart with the 87-base-pair reads, so those segments were excluded. The presence/absence analyses assumed that sequencing depth was roughly uniform across donors, and that assumption may not be true. In a later analysis, TCR association rates were found to vary across HLA loci, with the most associated TCRs seen for DRB1 alleles and the fewest for HLA-C alleles.

Sequencing input: PBMCs. This clonotype originated in a woman in her 50s in good health and CMV-seropositive. Rearrangement joined TRBV15 to TRBJ1-4; TRBD1 matches 9 bases in the middle. The CDR3 reads as follows: CATSRGGTGRTNEKLFF. Read as DNA, the sequence is TGTGCCACCAGCAGGGGGGGGACAGGGAGAACTAATGAAAAACTGTTTTTT.